A selection of T cell receptor beta chains follows, all from one sample in a study of a mutant IDH1 vaccine in newly diagnosed glioma. These receptors lack a known antigen. Clones were read by immunoSEQ multiplex PCR, and TCRdb kept only the in-frame ones, dropping some. Of tens of thousands of clones in the sample, approximately 78% were seen once. The sample here was PBMCs, taken from a glioma patient whose treatment included an IDH1 peptide vaccine. These receptors came from a man aged 35-49 years with glioma. The CDR3 runs from the conserved cysteine through the conserved F or W. The order of the fields is J gene, clone size, D gene, V gene, CDR3 DNA, CDR3 protein. A D gene is named only where the DNA matches it firmly. Expanded clones get a size class; other rows say once, few or many, or leave the size out.

j_call: TRBJ1-3; clone_size: -; d_call: TRBD1; v_call: TRBV11-2; cdr3_nt: TGTGCCAGCAGCTTGGACAGGTTCTCTGGAAACACCATATATTTT; cdr3_aa: CASSLDRFSGNTIYF
j_call: TRBJ2-2; clone_size: -; d_call: -; v_call: TRBV27; cdr3_nt: TGTGCCAGCAGTTTGTCTCGGGCTTATGGAGGGGGGGAGCTGTTTTTT; cdr3_aa: CASSLSRAYGGGELFF
j_call: TRBJ1-2; clone_size: -; d_call: -; v_call: TRBV28; cdr3_nt: TGTGCCAGCAGTTTAGCGGATGGCTACACCTTC; cdr3_aa: CASSLADGYTF
j_call: TRBJ1-3; clone_size: medium-sized; d_call: -; v_call: TRBV30; cdr3_nt: TGTGCCTGGAGGCGCGGCCAGAGCTCTGGAAACACCATATATTTT; cdr3_aa: CAWRRGQSSGNTIYF
j_call: TRBJ1-3; clone_size: -; d_call: -; v_call: TRBV6-6; cdr3_nt: TGTGCCAGCAGTTCTGGGAGTGCGAACACCATATATTTT; cdr3_aa: CASSSGSANTIYF
j_call: TRBJ2-7; clone_size: -; d_call: -; v_call: TRBV5-4; cdr3_nt: TGTGCCAGCAGCTTGGAAACGGGGCGCTACGAGCAGTACTTC; cdr3_aa: CASSLETGRYEQYF
j_call: TRBJ1-2; clone_size: -; d_call: -; v_call: TRBV18; cdr3_nt: TGTGCCAGCTCACCGCGGACGGACGCTAACTATGGCTACACCTTC; cdr3_aa: CASSPRTDANYGYTF
j_call: TRBJ2-1; clone_size: few; d_call: TRBD1; v_call: TRBV9; cdr3_nt: TGTGCCAGCAGCCAAGACAACAGGGGGAGTTGGAATGAGCAGTTCTTC; cdr3_aa: CASSQDNRGSWNEQFF
j_call: TRBJ2-5; clone_size: -; d_call: -; v_call: TRBV6-5; cdr3_nt: TGTGCCAGCAGGCGGGACTTCCTCCAAGAGACCCAGTACTTC; cdr3_aa: CASRRDFLQETQYF
j_call: TRBJ2-3; clone_size: -; d_call: -; v_call: TRBV9; cdr3_nt: TGTGCCAGCAGCCCCTTGGGGTATAGCGCAGATACGCAGTATTTT; cdr3_aa: CASSPLGYSADTQYF
j_call: TRBJ2-7; clone_size: -; d_call: TRBD2; v_call: TRBV30; cdr3_nt: TGTGCCTGGACTCCCGCCGGGACTAGCGTTTACGAGCAGTACTTC; cdr3_aa: CAWTPAGTSVYEQYF
j_call: TRBJ1-5; clone_size: -; d_call: -; v_call: TRBV30; cdr3_nt: TGTGCCTGGAGTATCGGGGGCCGGTATAGCAATCAGCCCCAGCATTTT; cdr3_aa: CAWSIGGRYSNQPQHF
j_call: TRBJ2-1; clone_size: -; d_call: -; v_call: TRBV4-1; cdr3_nt: TGCGCCAGCAGCCAAGATTGGCCAGGGGAAGGTACCAATGAGCAGTTCTTC; cdr3_aa: CASSQDWPGEGTNEQFF
j_call: TRBJ1-1; clone_size: -; d_call: TRBD1; v_call: TRBV9; cdr3_nt: TGTGCCAGCAGCGAGGACAGGGTGAACACTGAAGCTTTCTTT; cdr3_aa: CASSEDRVNTEAFF
j_call: TRBJ2-6; clone_size: -; d_call: -; v_call: TRBV9; cdr3_nt: TGTGCCAGCAGCGTCGGGACGAGCTCTGGGGCCAACGTCCTGACTTTC; cdr3_aa: CASSVGTSSGANVLTF
j_call: TRBJ2-2; clone_size: -; d_call: -; v_call: TRBV4-3; cdr3_nt: TGCGCCAGCAGCCAAGATCTACTAGCTGTCGGGGAGCTGTTTTTT; cdr3_aa: CASSQDLLAVGELFF
j_call: TRBJ2-7; clone_size: -; d_call: -; v_call: TRBV10-1; cdr3_nt: TGCGCCAGCAGTGAGGGTAACGAGCAGTACTTC; cdr3_aa: CASSEGNEQYF
j_call: TRBJ2-1; clone_size: -; d_call: TRBD2; v_call: TRBV28; cdr3_nt: TGTGCCAGCAGTTTCCCCGGGACTAGCAAAGACAATGAGCAGTTCTTC; cdr3_aa: CASSFPGTSKDNEQFF